This TCR beta chain was recorded in a study of CD8 T cells in Susac syndrome. Blood CD8+ and CD4+ T cells underwent high-throughput TCR beta sequencing. Germline V gene data show CDR1 as SEHNR and CDR2 as FQNEAQ (reference sequence). Losses at the gene ends were 3 bases for V and 8 bases for J; bases not matched to a gene: 4. The CDR3 has 14 amino acids. The RNA, roughly 0.45 to 1 ug, was put through reverse transcription using random hexamers. Each CDR3 protein is one row after TCRdb ran MiXCR on the immunoSEQ multiplex PCR reads. Among approximately 180,000 distinct CDR3 sequences listed, 85% to 95% were seen once.

The sample was CD4+ T cells from PBMCs. The receptor comes from a human donor with Susac syndrome. The V and J genes are TRBV7-9 and TRBJ1-4, with 9 bases aligning to TRBD1. The CDR3 spells CASSLDRGGEKLFF. The CDR3 coding sequence is TGTGCCAGCAGCTTGGACAGGGGCGGCGAAAAACTGTTTTTT.